This T cell receptor (beta chain) was sequenced for a study of cytomegalovirus exposure and HLA in healthy donors. With 60 Vbeta and 13 Jbeta primers, the PCR was carried out. Profiled with immunoSEQ multiplex PCR; TCRdb holds only in-frame clones, not every one. The repertoire has about 230,000 clones, around four fifths of them found once; the top ten carry 2.5% to 3%. Overall study findings and caveats: Listed as cytomegalovirus-associated were approximately 160 TCR beta chains. One cluster of highly shared sequence variants probably arose as a sequencing artifact. Per a later analysis, HLA-associated TCR beta chains showed more clonal expansion than other, equally common TCR beta chains.

The CDR3 is made up of 13 amino acids. Looked up from germline, CDR1 is LGHNA and CDR2 is YNFKEQ. Germline trimming cut 8 bases from V and 2 bases from J; bases unmatched to any gene: 4. This clone has a handful of counts. Its antigen is undetermined. At sampling all donors were nominally healthy, likely with unrecorded immune exposures. The TCR originated in a woman aged 60 to 75 in good health and CMV-seropositive. Sample: PBMCs. This chain links TRBV4-2 with TRBJ2-3; 7 nucleotides align to TRBD2. The CDR3 here is CASGGDHTDTQYF. CDR3 DNA sequence: TGTGCCAGCGGGGGGGATCACACAGATACGCAGTATTTT.